The entry below gives a single T cell receptor beta chain sequence along with its context. The antigen is unknown. This entry is derived from a study of T cell responses to AZD1222 COVID-19 vaccine. The protocol was immunoSEQ multiplex PCR, while the TCRdb copy is restricted to in-frame clones and leaves out a portion. The table includes around 200,000 clones, 80% to 90% detected once. Study-wide results and limits: Donors skewed white British and female; clonal diversity was possibly underestimated.

Trimming took off 10 bases at V and 5 bases at J, with 11 bases between the two ends. The CDR3 runs to 12 residues. CDR1 LGHNT and CDR2 FRNRAP come from the germline V gene. The V gene is TRBV12-5, the J gene TRBJ1-4, with D unclear. The receptor comes from an adult in good health. The sample here was peripheral blood, taken on day 0 of AZD1222 vaccination. The CDR3: CAMKTRNEKLFF. The CDR3 DNA reads TGTGCTATGAAGACTAGGAATGAAAAACTGTTTTTT.